What follows are 24 T cell receptor beta chains derived from one specimen sequenced in a study of shared T cell receptors in the human thymus. The repertoire was sequenced with immunoSEQ multiplex PCR; TCRdb's copy has only in-frame clones and lacks some. This table has 700,000 or so clones, 70% to 90% appearing once. The same data also went into a second study, on human thymus T cells.

Input material: thymocytes. The receptors were sampled from a girl less than two years old with a congenital heart defect.

The rearrangement joins TRBV4-1 to TRBJ1-1, with D perhaps TRBD1 (5 bases). Trimming removed 0 bases at V and 5 bases at J, with 16 bases between. CDR3 size: 16 residues. Germline V gene lookup returns CDR1 MGHRA and CDR2 YSYEKL. CDR3 DNA: TGCGCCAGCAGCCAAGAGGGGAGGCAGGGAGGGACTGAAGCTTTCTTT. Its protein is CASSQEGRQGGTEAFF.

About this clone itself: Other DNA sequences in this specimen translate into the identical CDR3. The rearrangement links TRBV2 to TRBJ1-2; 8 bases align to TRBD1. Germline CDR1 and CDR2: SNHLY and FYNNEI. V was clipped by 4 bases and J by 8 bases; unmatched bases: 3. The CDR3 is 12 amino acids. Here the CDR3 DNA reads TGTGCCAGCAGTGGGACAGGGTACGGCTACACCTTC. Its protein is CASSGTGYGYTF.

The chain employs TRBV27 and TRBJ2-7; D might be TRBD2 (6 bases). Germline-derived CDR1 and CDR2 are MNHEY and SMNVEV (reference sequence). This CDR3 comprises 15 residues. The ends were cut back, 2 bases at V and 2 bases at J, with 13 bases in the middle. CDR3 amino acids: CASSLSQGGTYEQYF. In DNA, the CDR3 is TGTGCCAGCAGTTTAAGTCAGGGCGGGACCTACGAGCAGTACTTC.

The V and J genes are TRBV4-1 and TRBJ1-5; a weak D match, TRBD1 (5 bases). The CDR3 consists of 15 residues. Germline-derived CDR1 and CDR2 are MGHRA and YSYEKL. The V and J ends lost 1 base and 0 bases respectively, with 7 bases between them. Here the CDR3 reads CASSQAGLSNQPQHF. DNA of the CDR3: TGCGCCAGCAGCCAAGCAGGGCTTAGCAATCAGCCCCAGCATTTT.

The chain is built from TRBV28 and TRBJ1-5; 7 bases are shared with TRBD1. From germline, CDR1 is MDHEN and CDR2 SYDVKM. V trimming: 5 bases; J trimming: 4 bases; junction bases outside the gene matches: 11. The CDR3 is made up of 16 amino acids. CDR3 DNA: TGTGCCAGCAGTACCGCGGACAGGCCAGGGAATCAGCCCCAGCATTTT. This gives the protein CASSTADRPGNQPQHF. Based on the CDR3 plus reference TRBV28 and TRBJ1-5, the full variable domain is DVKVTQSSRYLVKRTGEKVFLECVQDMDHENMFWYRQDPGLGLRLIYFSYDVKMKEKGDIPEGYSVSREKKERFSLILESASTNQTSMYLCASSTADRPGNQPQHFGDGTRLSIL.

This chain connects TRBV7-9 to TRBJ2-3, with D possibly matching TRBD2 (6 bases). Between the trimmed V and J ends, which lost 3 bases and 2 bases, there was a span of 18 bases. CDR1 and CDR2 (germline): SEHNR, FQNEAQ (reference sequence). This CDR3 region has 17 residues. CDR3 sequence (DNA): TGTGCCAGCAGCTTTGCCCTCTCTGGAGGGACCACAGATACGCAGTATTTT. This translates into CASSFALSGGTTDTQYF.

This clone was seen just once. This chain uses TRBV5-4 with TRBJ1-6, with 9 bases that match TRBD1. The CDR3 extends over 15 amino acids. Germline values: CDR1 SGHNT, CDR2 YYREEE (reference sequence). Trimming at V came to 0 bases and at J to 8 bases, leaving 3 bases not matched to a gene. CDR3 DNA: TGTGCCAGCAGCTTGGACAGGGGGCGGGATTCACCCCTCCACTTT. As protein: CASSLDRGRDSPLHF. Together with reference TRBV5-4 and TRBJ1-6, the CDR3 gives the full variable domain: ETGVTQSPTHLIKTRGQQVTLRCSSQSGHNTVSWYQQALGQGPQFIFQYYREEENGRGNFPPRFSGLQFPNYSSELNVNALELDDSALYLCASSLDRGRDSPLHFGNGTRLTVT.

The rearrangement joins TRBV10-3 to TRBJ1-4, with unresolved D. The CDR3 has 13 amino acids. The germline V gene encodes CDR1 ENHRY and CDR2 SYGVKD. V was cut by 8 bases and J by 4 bases, with 11 bases left in between. The CDR3 nucleotides read TGTGCCATCGTTCAGGTGGATAATGAAAAACTGTTTTTT. It encodes CAIVQVDNEKLFF.

The chain is built from TRBV5-6 and TRBJ2-1, with 8 bases identical to TRBD2. The V gene's germline CDR1 is SGHDT and CDR2 YYEEEE. The ends lost 7 bases at V and 0 bases at J; junction bases unmatched: 6. This CDR3 comprises 15 residues. The CDR3 loop is CASRRGVHSYNEQFF. In DNA, the CDR3 is TGTGCCAGCCGGCGGGGGGTACACTCCTACAATGAGCAGTTCTTC.

This clone has a single count. The chain links TRBV29-1 to TRBJ2-7; tentatively, D is TRBD1 (5 bases). V shed 7 bases and J shed 12 bases, with 19 bases lying between them. This CDR3 comprises 11 residues. Germline lookup yields CDR1 SQVTM and CDR2 ANQGSEA. CDR3 bases: TGCAGCGGAGGAACAGGACAAGCAAGGTACTTC. As protein: CSGGTGQARYF.

The chain couples TRBV19 to TRBJ1-1; perhaps TRBD1 as D (5 bases). The CDR3 is made up of 16 amino acids. Germline assignment: CDR1 LNHDA and CDR2 SQIVND (reference sequence). The germline V and J ends were trimmed by 2 bases and 4 bases, with 17 bases remaining between them. CDR3 sequence (DNA): TGTGCCAGTAGTATAAGGTCAGGGCGATCGGGCACTGAAGCTTTCTTT. The encoded protein is CASSIRSGRSGTEAFF.

This chain connects TRBV27 to TRBJ1-2, with 7 bases lining up with TRBD1. The CDR3 totals 12 residues. Trimming at V came to 6 bases and at J to 6 bases, leaving 4 bases not matched to a gene. Germline-derived CDR1 and CDR2 are MNHEY and SMNVEV (reference sequence). The CDR3 protein is CASRQTGHGYTF. CDR3 coding DNA: TGTGCCAGCAGACAGACAGGGCATGGCTACACCTTC.

This chain links TRBV6-5 with TRBJ1-2, with D possibly TRBD1 on 6 matching bases. Germline assignment: CDR1 MNHEY and CDR2 SVGAGI. V was shortened by 7 bases and J by 8 bases, with 17 bases between the two germline ends. The CDR3 runs 13 residues. CDR3 sequence: CASTPGHRVGYTF. In nucleotides, the CDR3 is TGTGCCAGCACCCCGGGCCACAGGGTCGGCTACACCTTC.

This chain links TRBV4-1 with TRBJ1-2; TRBD1 matches at 8 bases. Germline trimming cut 1 base from V and 4 bases from J; bases unmatched to any gene: 8. Per the germline V gene, CDR1 is MGHRA and CDR2 is YSYEKL. The CDR3 contains 16 residues. The CDR3 region has the DNA TGCGCCAGCAGCCAAGTGGTCGACAGGGGAGTCTATGGCTACACCTTC. Translated, it gives CASSQVVDRGVYGYTF.

The chain is built from TRBV15 and TRBJ2-3; tentative D call: TRBD1 (6 bases). The CDR3 loop spans 14 amino acids. Germline V lookup: CDR1 LNHNV, CDR2 YYDKDF (reference sequence). With 8 bases removed from V and 0 bases from J, the gap between germline ends came to 12 bases. In DNA form, the CDR3 reads TGTGCCACCGCACAGGGTGGGAGCACAGATACGCAGTATTTT. This codes for CATAQGGSTDTQYF.

The chain recombines TRBV6-1 with TRBJ1-5; 10 bases line up with TRBD1. Germline-derived CDR1 and CDR2 are MNHNS and SASEGT. V gave up 4 bases and J gave up 5 bases; unmatched junction bases: 11. This CDR3 contains 17 residues. The DNA for the CDR3 is TGTGCCAGCAGTGGGCCTCGACAGGGGGCTTGGTATCAGCCCCAGCATTTT. Residues: CASSGPRQGAWYQPQHF.

This clone was seen just once. The same CDR3 is also encoded by other DNA sequences in this sample. J is TRBJ1-5 and V is TRBV2; 7 bases are a match to TRBD1. CDR1 is SNHLY and CDR2 is FYNNEI in the germline V gene. J gave up 1 base and V 8 bases, and 2 bases lay outside the gene matches. The CDR3 is 13 residues long. In DNA, the CDR3 is TGTGCCAGCCGACAGGGCAGCAATCAGCCCCAGCATTTT. Amino acid sequence: CASRQGSNQPQHF.

The chain employs TRBV4-1 and TRBJ2-7; 8 bases match TRBD2. The CDR3 is made up of 16 amino acids. V dropped 1 base and J dropped 2; count of bases not matched to a gene: 7. Germline V gene sequence: CDR1 MGHRA, CDR2 YSYEKL. DNA for the CDR3: TGCGCCAGCAGCCAAGCCGCGGGGGGAACGGCCTACGAGCAGTACTTC. Translation: CASSQAAGGTAYEQYF.

V gene TRBV14 combines with J gene TRBJ2-6; a possible D gene is TRBD2 (6 bases). V lost 2 bases and J 0 bases, leaving 14 bases between the germline ends. The CDR3 has 18 amino acids. Per germline, CDR1 SGHDN and CDR2 FVKESK. Here the CDR3 reads CASSQSRGISSGANVLTF. CDR3 sequence (DNA): TGTGCCAGCAGCCAAAGTCGGGGGATCAGCTCTGGGGCCAACGTCCTGACTTTC.

The chain employs TRBV27 and TRBJ2-3; D might be TRBD1 (7 bases). Trimming took off 7 bases at V and 1 base at J, with 24 bases between the two ends. CDR1 is MNHEY and CDR2 is SMNVEV in the germline V gene (reference sequence). This CDR3 is built from 18 residues. CDR3 protein: CASINTPPQGGCTDTQYF. For the CDR3, the DNA is TGTGCCAGCATCAACACGCCCCCCCAGGGGGGCTGCACAGATACGCAGTATTTT.

The count of this clone is one. J is TRBJ1-2 and V is TRBV5-8, with D possibly being TRBD1 (5 bases). Germline CDR1 and CDR2: SGHTS and YDEGEE. The CDR3 is 16 residues long. V shed 8 bases and J shed 2 bases, with 22 bases lying between them. The chain's CDR3 is CARAPTVRIINYGYTF. For the CDR3, the DNA is TGTGCCAGAGCACCGACAGTCCGTATCATAAACTATGGCTACACCTTC.

This rearrangement joins TRBV5-1 to TRBJ2-2; TRBD1 agrees at 9 bases. The CDR3 consists of 20 residues. V trimming: 0 bases; J trimming: 4 bases; junction bases outside the gene matches: 16. The germline V gene has CDR1 SGHRS and CDR2 YFSETQ. CDR3 bases: TGCGCCAGCAGCTTGGAAGCAGGACAGGGGCCACCCAGAGGCACCGGGGAGCTGTTTTTT. Protein: CASSLEAGQGPPRGTGELFF.

The V gene is TRBV7-9, the J gene TRBJ2-7, with 7 bases identical to TRBD2. The junction had 0 bases not matched to a gene; V was cut back by 5 bases and J by 2 bases. Germline CDR1 and CDR2: SEHNR and FQNEAQ (reference sequence). The CDR3 runs to 12 residues. DNA of the CDR3: TGTGCCAGCAGCGGGGGGGCCTACGAGCAGTACTTC. The encoded protein is CASSGGAYEQYF.

The rearrangement uses TRBV13 and TRBJ2-1, with 11 bases that match TRBD2. With V trimmed by 5 bases and J by 4 bases, 13 bases remained unmatched. Germline V gives CDR1 PRHDT, CDR2 FYEKMQ (reference sequence). CDR3 length: 18 amino acids. The CDR3 DNA reads TGTGCCAGCAGCGGAGAGGCGGATAGCGGGGGGGCATACAATGAGCAGTTCTTC. It is translated as CASSGEADSGGAYNEQFF.